These T cell receptor beta chains were read from a single sample in a study of T cells in localized non-small cell lung cancer. Assay used: immunoSEQ multiplex PCR; TCRdb lists only in-frame clones, some missing. The profile covers around 50,000 clones, with about 85% appearing a single time and 2% to 3% taken by the ten largest. The specimen comprised PBMCs, sampled before any cancer treatment. The receptor source for this set is a man aged 35 to 70 with stage II lung adenocarcinoma. CDR3s include the opening cysteine and the closing phenylalanine or tryptophan. D genes are given only for firm matches. Clone size is given for some rows only: seen once, a few or many times, or a class if the clone is expanded.

V	size	D	J	length	DNA	CDR3
TRBV19	NA	NA	TRBJ1-6	15	TGTGCCAGTAGTCAAGACACCGCGGAGTATTCACCCCTCCACTTT	CASSQDTAEYSPLHF
TRBV29-1	once	TRBD1	TRBJ2-3	14	TGCAGCGTTGCCCAGACAGGGGACACAGATACGCAGTATTTT	CSVAQTGDTDTQYF
TRBV2	NA	TRBD1	TRBJ1-5	11	TGTGCCAGCAGCGGTGGGACAGCCAAGCATTTT	CASSGGTAKHF
TRBV5-5	once	NA	TRBJ1-1	14	TGTGCCAGCAGCTTAGGAGGCGCGGACACTGAAGCTTTCTTT	CASSLGGADTEAFF
TRBV7-2	NA	NA	TRBJ1-2	14	TGTGCCAGCAGCCCCCAGGCAGCTAACTATGGCTACACCTTC	CASSPQAANYGYTF
TRBV19	NA	NA	TRBJ2-1	17	TGTGCCAGTAGTATAACGTCGGGACTTAGCTCCTACAATGAGCAGTTCTTC	CASSITSGLSSYNEQFF
TRBV4-1	NA	NA	TRBJ2-5	14	TGCGCCAGCAGCCAAGGCAGGAACGGAGAGACCCAGTACTTC	CASSQGRNGETQYF
TRBV5-6	NA	TRBD1	TRBJ1-1	16	TGTGCCAGCAGCTTGGCGGGGACAGGGTGGAACACTGAAGCTTTCTTT	CASSLAGTGWNTEAFF
TRBV9	NA	NA	TRBJ2-2	16	TGTGCCAGCAGCCCTGAGGGGGGGGTTAACACCGGGGAGCTGTTTTTT	CASSPEGGVNTGELFF
TRBV28	NA	NA	TRBJ1-5	15	TGTGCCAGCAGTTTATCGGGCTATAGCAATCAGCCCCAGCATTTT	CASSLSGYSNQPQHF
TRBV28	NA	NA	TRBJ1-1	13	TGTGCCAGCAGGGGGACGGTGAACACTGAAGCTTTCTTT	CASRGTVNTEAFF
TRBV5-4	NA	NA	TRBJ2-1	15	TGTGCCAGCAGCTCCGGTGTAAGCTCCTACAATGAGCAGTTCTTC	CASSSGVSSYNEQFF